This note documents a single T cell receptor beta chain sequence. As yet, its antigen is unknown. The data belong to a study of blood T cells in healthy people across ages. V dropped 3 bases and J dropped 4 bases, with 9 bases sitting between them. This CDR3 comprises 13 residues. Germline CDR1 and CDR2: SGHAT and FQNNGV. Then a second PCR, running about 7 to 11 cycles, was carried out with a sample-barcoded 5' primer and a J-beta primer mix. A template-switch adaptor containing 12 random nucleotides labeled each cDNA molecule. TCRdb analysed the 5' RACE reads with MiXCR anew, one entry per CDR3 protein. The data show some 920,000 distinct CDR3 sequences, 51% seen once. Findings and caveats of the study: With age, beta diversity per million T cells declined roughly linearly, significantly by 30 to 40.

The source material was blood. This TCR was recovered from a woman aged 60 to 75 in good health. The genes are TRBV11-2 and TRBJ1-1, with D hard to call. The CDR3 DNA sequence: TGTGCCAGCAGCTTGAGGGCGAGCACTGAAGCTTTCTTT. Amino acid sequence: CASSLRASTEAFF.